Described below is a single T cell receptor beta chain sequence and its context. Antigen specificity is unknown. The table came from immunoSEQ multiplex PCR; TCRdb's copy has only in-frame clones and leaves some out. The sample carries 100,000 to 150,000 clones, approximately 90% recorded once. This entry is derived from a study of T cell responses to AZD1222 COVID-19 vaccine. Study-level findings and limits: Following two doses of AZD1222, Spike-specific TCR breadth and depth rose. Nearly half of spike-specific TCRs reportedly target unmutated variant regions.

Trimming took 2 bases from V and 0 from J, leaving 5 bases between them. CDR3 length equals 14 residues. Germline V gives CDR1 LNHDA, CDR2 SQIVND (reference sequence). The V and J genes are TRBV19 and TRBJ1-3; D remains ambiguous. The clonotype comes from an adult in good health. The material was peripheral blood, obtained on day 0 of AZD1222 vaccination. This CDR3 is CASSISSSGNTIYF. In nucleotides, the CDR3 is TGTGCCAGTAGTATAAGCAGCTCTGGAAACACCATATATTTT.